Following are 9 T cell receptor beta chains from one sample sequenced in a study of blood T cell repertoires in COVID-19 (TCRdb year 2020). The library relied on the immunoSEQ multiplex PCR assay. TCRdb holds this immuneACCESS table with in-frame rearrangements only. Some clones are missing; in checked studies, unresolved V genes explain under half, and the rest has no known cause. The sample records 30,000 or so clones, approximately 88% of which are singletons. The ten largest make up 7.9% of the sample. The source material was peripheral blood. The source of these receptors is a man between 60 and 75 years old with COVID-19, enrolled during active disease.

Written as DNA, the CDR3 is TGTGCCAGTAGGACTAGCGGCCAAGAGACCCAGTACTTC. Its translation: CASRTSGQETQYF. The chain is built from TRBV28 and TRBJ2-5; 10 bases line up with TRBD2. The CDR3 length is 13 residues. From germline, CDR1 is MDHEN and CDR2 SYDVKM. Trimming at V came to 9 bases and at J to 1 base, leaving 2 bases not matched to a gene.

The chain links TRBV5-4 to TRBJ1-1; perhaps TRBD1 as D (6 bases). V was trimmed by 3 bases and J by 1 base, leaving 19 bases between them. Germline V gene data show CDR1 as SGHNT and CDR2 as YYREEE (reference sequence). The CDR3 extends over 17 amino acids. In DNA form, the CDR3 reads TGTGCCAGCAGCTCGACTTGGGGGCAGGGTGGGAACACTGAAGCTTTCTTT. Protein: CASSSTWGQGGNTEAFF.

This clone appeared a few times. The rearrangement links TRBV7-9 to TRBJ2-5; 8 bases are shared with TRBD1. This CDR3 contains 15 residues. V lost 5 bases to trimming and J lost 2 bases; unmatched junction nucleotides: 7. CDR1 and CDR2 (germline): SEHNR, FQNEAQ (reference sequence). As DNA, the CDR3 is TGTGCCAGCAGCCCATGGACAGGGACACAAGAGACCCAGTACTTC. This encodes CASSPWTGTQETQYF.

This chain links TRBV14 with TRBJ2-1; 10 nucleotides match TRBD1. CDR1 and CDR2 from the germline V gene are SGHDN and FVKESK. Trimming at V came to 2 bases and at J to 9 bases, leaving 10 bases not matched to a gene. CDR3 length equals 16 residues. This chain's CDR3 is CASSQLSGQGFGEQFF. In nucleotides, the CDR3 is TGTGCCAGCAGCCAATTATCGGGACAGGGGTTCGGTGAGCAGTTCTTC.

The rearrangement uses TRBV21-1 and TRBJ1-5. TRBV21-1 is given as a pseudogene. This CDR3 contains 15 residues. Written as DNA, the CDR3 is TGTGCCAGCAGCAAAAGGGGACTAGGCAAAAAGCCCCAGCATTTT. It codes for CASSKRGLGKKPQHF.

The genes are TRBV27 and TRBJ1-2; 9 nucleotides align to TRBD1. The CDR3 covers 14 residues. Trimming at V came to 6 bases and at J to 8 bases, leaving 10 bases not matched to a gene. Germline loops: CDR1 MNHEY, CDR2 SMNVEV (reference sequence). The CDR3 nucleotides read TGTGCCAGCAGCCAAAAGGGACAGGGAAGCGGCTACACCTTC. It translates to CASSQKGQGSGYTF.

The chain couples TRBV5-4 to TRBJ2-1; D is perhaps TRBD2 (7 bases). CDR3 length: 15 residues. Germline V CDR1 and CDR2: SGHNT, YYREEE (reference sequence). Trimming left V 4 bases short and J 2 bases short, with 13 bases between. CDR3 coding DNA: TGTGCCAGCAGCATTAAGGGGGGGACCTACAATGAGCAGTTCTTC. It encodes CASSIKGGTYNEQFF.

The V gene is TRBV18, the J gene TRBJ2-7; no definite D call. Germline assignment: CDR1 KGHSH and CDR2 LQKENI. This CDR3 comprises 13 residues. Trimming shortened V by 4 bases and J by 3 bases, and 10 bases separated the two germline ends. The CDR3 nucleotides are TGTGCCAGCTCACGTGGCAAGAACTACGAGCAGTACTTC. Protein sequence: CASSRGKNYEQYF.

The chain carries TRBV28 and TRBJ1-2, with 7 bases identical to TRBD1. This CDR3 spans 15 amino acids. V was clipped by 2 bases and J by 2 bases; unmatched bases: 5. From germline, CDR1 is MDHEN and CDR2 SYDVKM. CDR3 DNA: TGTGCCAGCAGTTTACACCCGGGACAGAACTATGGCTACACCTTC. The encoded protein is CASSLHPGQNYGYTF.